This TCR beta chain was sequenced for a study of blood T cell repertoires in COVID-19. In the authors' workflow: Quantification of nucleated cells was approximated via reference gene primer amplification. The table came from immunoSEQ multiplex PCR; TCRdb's copy has only in-frame clones and leaves some out. The D gene and trimming were derived from the DNA, and the V and J assignments and clone size from that table. The table has tens of thousands of clones, 70% to 90% seen once. The CDR3 runs to 14 residues. Trimming removed 5 bases from V and 6 bases from J; junction bases left unmatched: 5. From germline, CDR1 is MNHNY and CDR2 SVGAGI (reference sequence).

Material: peripheral blood. This TCR derives from a man aged 45-60 years with COVID-19, enrolled during active disease. The V gene is TRBV6-6, the J gene TRBJ2-1, with TRBD2 matching 9 bases. CDR3 amino acids: CASSPAGGLNEQFF. The CDR3 nucleotides read TGTGCCAGCAGTCCAGCGGGGGGCCTCAATGAGCAGTTCTTC.